A single T cell receptor beta chain is shown here with its context. The antigen is undetermined. The data belong to a study of PD-1 blockade in classical Hodgkin lymphoma. Study-wide results and limits: A reduction in baseline TCR diversity was reportedly seen in newly diagnosed patients relative to healthy donors.

Germline CDR1 MNHNS, CDR2 SASEGT. With 7 bases clipped from V and 4 bases from J, the junction kept 4 bases outside the gene matches. This CDR3 is 13 amino acids long. Brentuximab vedotin exposure varied, and every patient relapsed after autologous stem cell transplantation. Libraries were prepared by immunoSEQ multiplex PCR; TCRdb keeps only in-frame clonotypes and omits some of them. The sample has about 6,500 clones, 70% to 80% seen once; the top ten hold more than 35%. The receptor was isolated from a human donor with classical Hodgkin lymphoma. The sample here was peripheral blood mononuclear cells (PBMCs), taken at baseline. J is TRBJ2-3 and V is TRBV6-1; TRBD2 matches 8 bases. The CDR3 DNA sequence: TGTGCCAGCACTCTGACTAGCGCAGATACGCAGTATTTT. It yields the protein CASTLTSADTQYF.